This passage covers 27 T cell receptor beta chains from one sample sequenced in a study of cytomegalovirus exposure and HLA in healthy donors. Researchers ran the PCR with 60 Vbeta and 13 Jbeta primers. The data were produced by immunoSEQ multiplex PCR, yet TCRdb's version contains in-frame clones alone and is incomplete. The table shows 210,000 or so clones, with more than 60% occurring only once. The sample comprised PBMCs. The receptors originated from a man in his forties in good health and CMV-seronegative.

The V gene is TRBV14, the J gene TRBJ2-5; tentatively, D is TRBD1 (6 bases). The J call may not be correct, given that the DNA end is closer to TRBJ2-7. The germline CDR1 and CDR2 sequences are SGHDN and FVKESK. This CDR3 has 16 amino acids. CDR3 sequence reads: CASSQEMTGFSYEQYF. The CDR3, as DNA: TGTGCCAGCAGCCAAGAGATGACAGGCTTCTCCTACGAGCAGTACTTC.

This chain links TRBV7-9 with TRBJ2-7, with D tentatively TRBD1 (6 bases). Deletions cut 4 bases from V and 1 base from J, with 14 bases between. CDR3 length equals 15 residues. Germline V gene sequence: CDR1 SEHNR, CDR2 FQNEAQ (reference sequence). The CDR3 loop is CASSSDSVKSYEQYF. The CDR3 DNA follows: TGTGCCAGCAGCTCGGACAGCGTAAAATCCTACGAGCAGTACTTC.

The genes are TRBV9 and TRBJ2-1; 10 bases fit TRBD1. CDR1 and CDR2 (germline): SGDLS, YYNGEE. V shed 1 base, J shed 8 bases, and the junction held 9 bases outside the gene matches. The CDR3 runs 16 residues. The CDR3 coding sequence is TGTGCCAGCAGCGTACCCGGGACAGGGGATGAAGATGAGCAGTTCTTC. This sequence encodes CASSVPGTGDEDEQFF. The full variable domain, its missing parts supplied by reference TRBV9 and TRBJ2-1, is DSGVTQTPKHLITATGQRVTLRCSPRSGDLSVYWYQQSLDQGLQFLIQYYNGEERAKGNILERFSAQQFPDLHSELNLSSLELGDSALYFCASSVPGTGDEDEQFFGPGTRLTVL.

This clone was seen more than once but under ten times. This chain's CDR3 is CASKSSRTANTEAFF. The CDR3 DNA follows: TGTGCCAGTAAGTCATCGAGGACAGCCAACACTGAAGCTTTCTTT. The rearrangement links TRBV19 to TRBJ1-1, with a possible D match to TRBD1 (6 bases). Trimming left V 7 bases short and J 2 bases short, with 17 bases between. In germline, CDR1 is LNHDA, CDR2 SQIVND (reference sequence). The CDR3 has 15 amino acids.

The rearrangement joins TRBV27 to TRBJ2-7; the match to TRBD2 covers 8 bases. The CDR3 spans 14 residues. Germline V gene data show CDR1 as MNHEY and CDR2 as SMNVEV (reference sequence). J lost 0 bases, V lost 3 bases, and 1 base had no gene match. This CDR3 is CASSFTSGSYEQYF. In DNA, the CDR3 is TGTGCCAGCAGTTTCACTAGCGGCTCCTACGAGCAGTACTTC.

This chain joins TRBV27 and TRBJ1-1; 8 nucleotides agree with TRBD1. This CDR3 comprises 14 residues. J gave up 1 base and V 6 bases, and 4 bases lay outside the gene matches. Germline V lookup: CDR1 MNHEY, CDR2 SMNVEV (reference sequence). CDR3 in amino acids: CASRTGVENTEAFF. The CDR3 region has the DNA TGTGCCAGCAGGACAGGGGTGGAGAACACTGAAGCTTTCTTT.

The CDR3 bases are TGTGCCAGCAGCTTAGAGGGGCTAGGATACAATCAGCCCCAGCATTTT. Translating gives CASSLEGLGYNQPQHF. The rearrangement uses TRBV7-9 and TRBJ1-5; tentative D call: TRBD1 (5 bases). This CDR3 comprises 16 residues. Germline lookup yields CDR1 SEHNR and CDR2 FQNEAQ (reference sequence). V was trimmed by 1 base and J by 3 bases, leaving 13 bases between them.

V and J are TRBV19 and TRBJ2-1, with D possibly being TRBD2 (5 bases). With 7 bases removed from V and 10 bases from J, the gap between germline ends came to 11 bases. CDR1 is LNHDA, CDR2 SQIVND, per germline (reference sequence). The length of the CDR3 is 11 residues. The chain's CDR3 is CASNERREQFF. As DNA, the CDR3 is TGTGCCAGTAACGAGAGGAGGGAGCAGTTCTTC.

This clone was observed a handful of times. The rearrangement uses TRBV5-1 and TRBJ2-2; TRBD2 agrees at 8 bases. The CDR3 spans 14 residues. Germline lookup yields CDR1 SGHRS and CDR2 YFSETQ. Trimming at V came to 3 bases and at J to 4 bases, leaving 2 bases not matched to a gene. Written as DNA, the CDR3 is TGCGCCAGCAGCTGGGCGGGAGGCACCGGGGAGCTGTTTTTT. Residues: CASSWAGGTGELFF.

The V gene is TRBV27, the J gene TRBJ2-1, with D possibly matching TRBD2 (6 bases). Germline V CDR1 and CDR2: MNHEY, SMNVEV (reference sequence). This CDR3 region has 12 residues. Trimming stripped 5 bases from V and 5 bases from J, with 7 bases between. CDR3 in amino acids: CASSPGDNEQFF. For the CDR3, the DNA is TGTGCCAGCAGTCCGGGGGACAATGAGCAGTTCTTC.

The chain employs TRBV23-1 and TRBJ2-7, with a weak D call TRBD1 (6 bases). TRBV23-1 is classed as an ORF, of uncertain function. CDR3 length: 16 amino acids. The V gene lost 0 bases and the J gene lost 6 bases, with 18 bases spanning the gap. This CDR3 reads CASSQSWGQDGGEQYF. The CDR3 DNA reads TGCGCCAGCAGTCAATCGTGGGGACAAGATGGTGGCGAGCAGTACTTC.

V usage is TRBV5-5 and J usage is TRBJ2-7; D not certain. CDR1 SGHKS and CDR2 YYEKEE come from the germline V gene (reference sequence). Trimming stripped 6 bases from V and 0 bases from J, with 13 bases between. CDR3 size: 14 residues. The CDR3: CASIPWASSYEQYF. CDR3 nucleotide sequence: TGTGCCAGCATCCCCTGGGCCAGCTCCTACGAGCAGTACTTC.

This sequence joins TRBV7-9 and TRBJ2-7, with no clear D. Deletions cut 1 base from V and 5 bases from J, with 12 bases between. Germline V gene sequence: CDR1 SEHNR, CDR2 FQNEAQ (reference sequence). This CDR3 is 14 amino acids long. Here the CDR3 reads CASSLVGQNHEQYF. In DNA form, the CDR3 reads TGTGCCAGCAGCTTAGTTGGGCAGAACCACGAGCAGTACTTC. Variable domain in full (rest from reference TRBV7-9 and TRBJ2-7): DTGVSQNPRHKITKRGQNVTFRCDPISEHNRLYWYRQTLGQGPEFLTYFQNEAQLEKSRLLSDRFSAERPKGSFSTLEIQRTEQGDSAMYLCASSLVGQNHEQYFGPGTRLTVT.

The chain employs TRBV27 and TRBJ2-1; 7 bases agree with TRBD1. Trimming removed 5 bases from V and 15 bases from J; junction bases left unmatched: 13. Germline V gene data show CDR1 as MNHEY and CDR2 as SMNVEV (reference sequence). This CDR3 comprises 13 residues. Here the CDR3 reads CASSPLDRFELFF. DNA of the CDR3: TGTGCCAGCAGTCCACTGGACAGGTTTGAACTGTTCTTC.

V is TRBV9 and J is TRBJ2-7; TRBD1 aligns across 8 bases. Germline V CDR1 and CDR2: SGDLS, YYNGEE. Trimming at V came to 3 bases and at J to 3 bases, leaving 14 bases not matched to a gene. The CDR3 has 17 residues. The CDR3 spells CASSGDPGQGLHYEQYF. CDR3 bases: TGTGCCAGCAGCGGGGACCCCGGACAGGGTCTTCACTACGAGCAGTACTTC.

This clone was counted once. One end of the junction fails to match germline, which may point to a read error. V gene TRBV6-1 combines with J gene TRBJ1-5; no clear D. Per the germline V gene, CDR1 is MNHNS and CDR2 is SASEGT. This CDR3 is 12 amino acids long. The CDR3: CASRAGNRPQHF. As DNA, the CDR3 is TGTGCCAGCAGGGCGGGGAATCGGCCCCAGCATTTT.

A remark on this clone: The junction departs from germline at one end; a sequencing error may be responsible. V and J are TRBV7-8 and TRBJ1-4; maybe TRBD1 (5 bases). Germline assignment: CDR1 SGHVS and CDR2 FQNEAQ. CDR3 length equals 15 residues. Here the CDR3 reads CASSLVGGANEKLFF. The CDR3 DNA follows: TGTGCCAGCAGCTTAGTTGGCGGGGCTAACGAAAAACTGTTTTTT.

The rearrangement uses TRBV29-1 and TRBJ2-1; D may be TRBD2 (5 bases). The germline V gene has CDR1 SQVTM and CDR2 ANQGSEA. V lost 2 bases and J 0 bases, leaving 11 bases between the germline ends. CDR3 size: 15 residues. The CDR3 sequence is CSVEFGESSYNEQFF. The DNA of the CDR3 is TGCAGCGTTGAATTTGGGGAGAGCTCCTACAATGAGCAGTTCTTC.

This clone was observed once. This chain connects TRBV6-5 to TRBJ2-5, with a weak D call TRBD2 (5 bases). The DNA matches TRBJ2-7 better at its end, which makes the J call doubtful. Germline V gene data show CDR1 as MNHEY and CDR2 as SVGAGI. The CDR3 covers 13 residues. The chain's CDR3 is CASSSRGSYEQYF. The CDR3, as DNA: TGTGCCAGCAGCTCACGGGGATCCTACGAGCAGTACTTC.

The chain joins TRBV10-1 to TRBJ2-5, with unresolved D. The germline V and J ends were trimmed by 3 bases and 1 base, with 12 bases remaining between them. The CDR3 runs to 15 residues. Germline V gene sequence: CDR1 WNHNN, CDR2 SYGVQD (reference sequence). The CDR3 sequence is CASSDSQDPQETQYF. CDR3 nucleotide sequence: TGCGCCAGCAGTGACTCGCAGGATCCCCAAGAGACCCAGTACTTC.

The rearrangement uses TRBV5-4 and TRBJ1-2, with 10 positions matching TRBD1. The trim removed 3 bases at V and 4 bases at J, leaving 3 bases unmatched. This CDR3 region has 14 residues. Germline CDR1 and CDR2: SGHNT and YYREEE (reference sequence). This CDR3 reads CASSWGDRGYGYTF. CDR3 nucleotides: TGTGCCAGCAGCTGGGGGGACAGGGGCTATGGCTACACCTTC.

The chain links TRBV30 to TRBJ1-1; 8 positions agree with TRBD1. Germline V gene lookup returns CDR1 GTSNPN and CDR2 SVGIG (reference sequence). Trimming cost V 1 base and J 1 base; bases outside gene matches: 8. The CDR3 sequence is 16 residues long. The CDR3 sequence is CAWSGGKTGANTEAFF. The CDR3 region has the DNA TGTGCCTGGAGTGGGGGCAAGACAGGGGCGAACACTGAAGCTTTCTTT.

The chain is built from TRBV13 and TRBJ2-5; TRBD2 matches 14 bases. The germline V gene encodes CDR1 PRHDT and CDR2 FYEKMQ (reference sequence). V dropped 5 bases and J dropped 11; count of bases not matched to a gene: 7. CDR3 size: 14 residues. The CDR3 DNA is TGTGCCAGCAGCCCTCGGACTAGCGGGGGGCCACAGTACTTC. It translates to CASSPRTSGGPQYF.

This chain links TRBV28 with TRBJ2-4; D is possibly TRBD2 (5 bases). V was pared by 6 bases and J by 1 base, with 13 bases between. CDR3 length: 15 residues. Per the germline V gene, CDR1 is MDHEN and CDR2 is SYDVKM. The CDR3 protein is CASSPPPGAKNIQYF. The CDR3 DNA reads TGTGCCAGCAGCCCTCCACCGGGGGCCAAAAACATTCAGTACTTC.

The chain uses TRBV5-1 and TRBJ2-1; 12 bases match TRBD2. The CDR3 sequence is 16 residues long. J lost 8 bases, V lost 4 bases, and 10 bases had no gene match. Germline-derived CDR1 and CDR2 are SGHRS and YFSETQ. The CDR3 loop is CASSLLLAGGGDEQFF. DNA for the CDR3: TGCGCCAGCAGCCTGCTACTAGCGGGAGGAGGAGATGAGCAGTTCTTC.

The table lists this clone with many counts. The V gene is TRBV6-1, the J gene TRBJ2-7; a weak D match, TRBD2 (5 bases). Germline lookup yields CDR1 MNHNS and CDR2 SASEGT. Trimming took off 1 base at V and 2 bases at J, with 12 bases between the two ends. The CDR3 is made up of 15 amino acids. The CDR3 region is CASSEEAGAAYEQYF. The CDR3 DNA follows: TGTGCCAGCAGTGAAGAGGCAGGAGCGGCCTACGAGCAGTACTTC.

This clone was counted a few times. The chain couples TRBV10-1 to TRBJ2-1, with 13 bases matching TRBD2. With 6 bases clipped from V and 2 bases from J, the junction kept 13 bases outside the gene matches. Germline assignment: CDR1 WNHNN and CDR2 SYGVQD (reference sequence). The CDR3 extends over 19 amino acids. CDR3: CASSTLPGLAGRTYNEQFF. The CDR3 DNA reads TGCGCCAGCAGCACATTACCGGGACTAGCGGGAAGGACCTACAATGAGCAGTTCTTC.